These 5 T cell receptor beta chains came from one sample sequenced in a study of T cells after yellow fever vaccination. TCRdb redid the calling of the 5' RACE reads with MiXCR, one entry per CDR3 protein. The sample holds 150,000 to 200,000 distinct CDR3 sequences; roughly 11% are singletons and the top ten take about 38%. The sequences come from CD8+ T cells sorted from PBMCs, collected 15 days after the yellow fever booster vaccination. Receptor source: a man younger than 35 who received the YFV17D yellow fever vaccine.

Sample share makes this clonotype large (0.1 to 1%). The CDR3 nucleotides read TGTGCCAGCGGGCGGTTGGGGGCTTTCTTT. Translation gives CASGRLGAFF. V gene TRBV7-2 combines with J gene TRBJ1-1; D unresolved. Germline V gene sequence: CDR1 SGHTA, CDR2 FQGNSA. The V end lost 8 bases, the J end lost 11 bases, and 12 bases lay between the germline ends. The CDR3 consists of 10 residues. Full variable domain (remainder filled in from reference TRBV7-2 and TRBJ1-1): GAGVSQSPSNKVTEKGKDVELRCDPISGHTALYWYRQSLGQGLEFLIYFQGNSAPDKSGLPSDRFSAERTGGSVSTLTIQRTQQEDSAVYLCASGRLGAFFGQGTRLTVV.

This clonotype was detected only a few times. CDR3 sequence: CASSPGGTEQYV. The CDR3 region has the DNA TGTGCCAGCAGTCCCGGGGGGACCGAGCAGTACGTC. The V call is TRBV14, the J call TRBJ2-7; 7 bases match TRBD2. The CDR3 runs to 12 residues. CDR1 SGHDN and CDR2 FVKESK come from the germline V gene. Germline trimming cut 6 bases from V and 6 bases from J; bases unmatched to any gene: 5.

The sample holds a few counts of this clonotype. The rearrangement uses TRBV28 and TRBJ2-3, with a possible D match to TRBD1 (5 bases). V dropped 5 bases and J dropped 2 bases, with 14 bases sitting between them. Germline V gene sequence: CDR1 MDHEN, CDR2 SYDVKM. The CDR3 sequence is 15 residues long. CDR3 region: CASSDFRVDTDTQYF. The CDR3 region has the DNA TGTGCCAGCAGTGACTTCAGGGTAGACACAGATACGCAGTATTTT.

Details on this clonotype: At one of its ends the junction is not consistent with the germline gene, which may arise from a read error. The chain recombines TRBV6-6 with TRBJ2-1; no clear D gene. The CDR3 spans 17 residues. Germline V lookup: CDR1 MNHNY, CDR2 SVGAGI (reference sequence). As DNA, the CDR3 is TGTGCCAGCAGTTACTCGTTTGAGGTAGCCGCAGGCAATGCGCAGTTCTTC. It specifies CASSYSFEVAAGNAQFF.

This clonotype was picked up a small number of times. This chain connects TRBV4-1 to TRBJ1-6, with a weak D call TRBD1 (6 bases). Trimming pared 3 bases from V and 9 bases from J, leaving 15 bases between. The CDR3 spans 15 residues. Germline assignment: CDR1 MGHRA and CDR2 YSYEKL. The CDR3, as DNA: TGCGCCAGCAGCCATGAGGACAGCGTTCGTTCACCCCTCCACTTT. This translates into CASSHEDSVRSPLHF.